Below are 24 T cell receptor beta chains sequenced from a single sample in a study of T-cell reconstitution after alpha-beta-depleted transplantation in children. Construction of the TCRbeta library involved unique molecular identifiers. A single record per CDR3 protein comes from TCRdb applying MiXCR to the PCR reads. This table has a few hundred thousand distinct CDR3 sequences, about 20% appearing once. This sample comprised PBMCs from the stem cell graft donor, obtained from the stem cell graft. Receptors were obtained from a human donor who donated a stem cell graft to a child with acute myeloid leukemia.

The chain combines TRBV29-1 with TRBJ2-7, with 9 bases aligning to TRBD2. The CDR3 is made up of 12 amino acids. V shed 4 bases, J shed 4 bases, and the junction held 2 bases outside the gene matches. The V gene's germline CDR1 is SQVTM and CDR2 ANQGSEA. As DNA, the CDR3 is TGCAGCGTTGCAGCGGGGGGTTACGAGCAGTACTTC. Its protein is CSVAAGGYEQYF.

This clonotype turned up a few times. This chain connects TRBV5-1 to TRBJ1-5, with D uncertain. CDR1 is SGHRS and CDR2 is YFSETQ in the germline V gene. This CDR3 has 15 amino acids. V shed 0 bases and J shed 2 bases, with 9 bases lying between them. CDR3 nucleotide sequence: TGCGCCAGCAGCTTGGAGGGAACGGGCAATCAGCCCCAGCATTTT. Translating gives CASSLEGTGNQPQHF.

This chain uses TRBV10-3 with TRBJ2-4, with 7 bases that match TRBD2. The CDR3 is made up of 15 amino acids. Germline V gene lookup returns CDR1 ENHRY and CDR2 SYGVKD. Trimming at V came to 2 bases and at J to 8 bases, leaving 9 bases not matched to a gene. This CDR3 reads CAISEGGGEEDIQYF. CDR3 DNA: TGTGCCATCAGTGAGGGCGGGGGAGAGGAGGACATTCAGTACTTC.

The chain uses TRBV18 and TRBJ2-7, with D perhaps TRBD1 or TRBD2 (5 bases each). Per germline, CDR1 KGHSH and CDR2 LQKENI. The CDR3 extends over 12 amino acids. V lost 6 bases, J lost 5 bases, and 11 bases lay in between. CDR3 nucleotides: TGTGCCAGCTCCACCCGAGGGGACGAGCAGTACTTC. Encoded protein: CASSTRGDEQYF.

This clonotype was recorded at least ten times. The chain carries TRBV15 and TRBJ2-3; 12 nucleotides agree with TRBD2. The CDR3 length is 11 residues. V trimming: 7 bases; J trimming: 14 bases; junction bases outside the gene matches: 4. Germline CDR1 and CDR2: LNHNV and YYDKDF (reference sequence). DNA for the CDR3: TGTGCCACCACCGGACTAGCGGGACCGTATTTT. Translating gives CATTGLAGPYF. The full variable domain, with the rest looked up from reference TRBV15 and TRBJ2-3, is DAMVIQNPRYQVTQFGKPVTLSCSQTLNHNVMYWYQQKSSQAPKLLFHYYDKDFNNEADTPDNFQSRRPNTSFCFLDIRSPGLGDTAMYLCATTGLAGPYFGPGTRLTVL.

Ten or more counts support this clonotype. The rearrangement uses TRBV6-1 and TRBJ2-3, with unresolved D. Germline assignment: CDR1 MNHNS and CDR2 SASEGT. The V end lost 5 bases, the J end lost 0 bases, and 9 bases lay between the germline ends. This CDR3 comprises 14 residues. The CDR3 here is CASSQISSTDTQYF. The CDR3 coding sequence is TGTGCCAGCAGTCAGATATCTAGCACAGATACGCAGTATTTT.

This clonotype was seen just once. Here the CDR3 DNA reads TGTGCCACCTCCTTTGAGGACTCCTACGAGCAGTACTTC. Translating gives CATSFEDSYEQYF. V gene TRBV7-9 combines with J gene TRBJ2-7; D is uncertain. Germline V gene sequence: CDR1 SEHNR, CDR2 FQNEAQ (reference sequence). This CDR3 has 13 residues. The V gene lost 10 bases and the J gene lost 0 bases, with 13 bases spanning the gap.

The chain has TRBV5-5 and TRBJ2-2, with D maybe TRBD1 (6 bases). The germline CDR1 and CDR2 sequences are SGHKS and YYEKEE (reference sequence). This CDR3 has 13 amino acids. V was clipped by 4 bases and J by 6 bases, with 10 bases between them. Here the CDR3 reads CASSGKGAGELFF. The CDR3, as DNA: TGTGCCAGCAGCGGGAAGGGGGCCGGGGAGCTGTTTTTT.

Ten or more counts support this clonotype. Here the CDR3 reads CSVEVAEGETQYF. DNA for the CDR3: TGCAGCGTTGAAGTTGCTGAGGGAGAGACCCAGTACTTC. This chain uses TRBV29-1 with TRBJ2-5; tentatively, D is TRBD2 (5 bases). The CDR3 totals 13 residues. Trimming pared 1 base from V and 4 bases from J, leaving 10 bases between. The germline V gene encodes CDR1 SQVTM and CDR2 ANQGSEA.

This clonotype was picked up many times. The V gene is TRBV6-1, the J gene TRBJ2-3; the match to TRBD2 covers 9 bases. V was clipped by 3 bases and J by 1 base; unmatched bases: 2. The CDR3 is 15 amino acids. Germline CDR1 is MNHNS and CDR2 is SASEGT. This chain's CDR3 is CASSEIAGGTDTQYF. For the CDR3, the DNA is TGTGCCAGCAGTGAGATAGCGGGGGGCACAGATACGCAGTATTTT.

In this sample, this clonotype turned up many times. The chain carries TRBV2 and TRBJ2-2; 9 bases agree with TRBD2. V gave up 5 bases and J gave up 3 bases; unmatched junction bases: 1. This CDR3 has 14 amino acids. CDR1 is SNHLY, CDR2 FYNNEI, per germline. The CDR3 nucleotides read TGTGCCAGCAGTCGACTAGCGGACACCGGGGAGCTGTTTTTT. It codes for CASSRLADTGELFF.

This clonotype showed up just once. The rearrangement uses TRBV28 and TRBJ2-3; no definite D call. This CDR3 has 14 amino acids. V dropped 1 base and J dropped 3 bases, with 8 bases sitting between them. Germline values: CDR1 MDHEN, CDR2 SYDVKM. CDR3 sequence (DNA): TGTGCCAGCAGTTTATTCCTCCGGACAGATACGCAGTATTTT. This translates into CASSLFLRTDTQYF.

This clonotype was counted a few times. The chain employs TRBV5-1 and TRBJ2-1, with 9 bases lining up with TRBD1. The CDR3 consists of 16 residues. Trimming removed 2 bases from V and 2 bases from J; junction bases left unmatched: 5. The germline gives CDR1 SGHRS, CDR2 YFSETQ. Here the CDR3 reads CASSFGQGLAYNEQFF. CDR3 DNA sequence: TGCGCCAGCAGCTTCGGACAGGGGCTAGCCTACAATGAGCAGTTCTTC.

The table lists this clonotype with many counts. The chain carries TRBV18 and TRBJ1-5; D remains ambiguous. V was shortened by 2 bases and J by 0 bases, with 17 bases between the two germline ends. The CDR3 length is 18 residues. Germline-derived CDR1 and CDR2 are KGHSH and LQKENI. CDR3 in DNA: TGTGCCAGCTCACCAGGAGAGGGTACCCCCTATAGCAATCAGCCCCAGCATTTT. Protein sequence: CASSPGEGTPYSNQPQHF.

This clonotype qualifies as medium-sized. The CDR3 is CASSLWGADTQYF. CDR3 DNA sequence: TGCGCCAGCAGCTTGTGGGGAGCAGATACGCAGTATTTT. The J gene is TRBJ2-3, the V gene TRBV5-1; D perhaps matches TRBD2 (5 bases). CDR1 is SGHRS and CDR2 is YFSETQ in the germline V gene. The germline V and J ends were trimmed by 1 base and 4 bases, with 7 bases remaining between them. CDR3 length: 13 amino acids.

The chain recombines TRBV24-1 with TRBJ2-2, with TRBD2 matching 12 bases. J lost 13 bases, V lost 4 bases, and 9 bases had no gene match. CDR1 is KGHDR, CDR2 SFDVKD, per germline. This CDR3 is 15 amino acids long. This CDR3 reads CATSDLASGRARLFF. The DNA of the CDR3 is TGTGCCACCAGTGACCTTGCTAGCGGGAGGGCTCGGCTGTTTTTT.

CDR3 sequence (DNA): TGCGCCAGCAGCTTCGGTGGCGGGGAGAGTGACGAGCAGTACTTC. Its translation: CASSFGGGESDEQYF. This chain connects TRBV5-1 to TRBJ2-7, with a tentative D call TRBD2 (6 bases). Between the trimmed V and J ends, which lost 2 bases and 5 bases, there was a span of 17 bases. The length of the CDR3 is 15 residues. Germline lookup yields CDR1 SGHRS and CDR2 YFSETQ.

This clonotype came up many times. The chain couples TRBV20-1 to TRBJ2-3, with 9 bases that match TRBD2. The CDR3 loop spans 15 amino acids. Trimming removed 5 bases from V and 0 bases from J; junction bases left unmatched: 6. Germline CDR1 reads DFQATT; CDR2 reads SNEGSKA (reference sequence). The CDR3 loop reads CSAPRTSGSTDTQYF. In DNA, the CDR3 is TGCAGTGCTCCCCGTACTAGCGGGAGCACAGATACGCAGTATTTT.

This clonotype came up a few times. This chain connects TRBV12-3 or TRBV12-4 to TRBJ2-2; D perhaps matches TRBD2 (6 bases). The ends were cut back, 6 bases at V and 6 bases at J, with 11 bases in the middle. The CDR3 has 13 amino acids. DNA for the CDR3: TGTGCCAGCAGCACGGGACTTGCCGGGGAGCTGTTTTTT. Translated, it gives CASSTGLAGELFF.

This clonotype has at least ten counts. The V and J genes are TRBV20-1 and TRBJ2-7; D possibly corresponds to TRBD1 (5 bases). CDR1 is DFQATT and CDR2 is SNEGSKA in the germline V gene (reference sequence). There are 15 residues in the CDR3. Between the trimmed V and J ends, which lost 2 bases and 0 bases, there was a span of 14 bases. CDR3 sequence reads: CSARSPGPTSYEQYF. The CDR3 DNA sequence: TGCAGTGCTAGAAGCCCAGGGCCGACCTCCTACGAGCAGTACTTC.

The CDR3 DNA reads as TGTGCCACCAGTGACCCCGGGGTAGCGGGAGGACCCACAAGGAATGAGCAGTTCTTC. Translating it yields CATSDPGVAGGPTRNEQFF. The rearrangement joins TRBV24-1 to TRBJ2-1, with 10 bases identical to TRBD2. The ends lost 4 bases at V and 7 bases at J; junction bases unmatched: 18. From germline, CDR1 is KGHDR and CDR2 SFDVKD. This CDR3 region has 19 residues.

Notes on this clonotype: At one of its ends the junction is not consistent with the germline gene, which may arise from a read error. For the CDR3, the DNA is TGCTGTGCTAGAGAACCGACTAGCGGAAGCTCCTACAATGAGCAGTTCTTC. Translated, it gives CCAREPTSGSSYNEQFF. The V call is TRBV20-1, the J call TRBJ2-1; 9 bases are a match to TRBD2. CDR1 is DFQATT and CDR2 is SNEGSKA in the germline V gene (reference sequence). The CDR3 extends over 17 amino acids.

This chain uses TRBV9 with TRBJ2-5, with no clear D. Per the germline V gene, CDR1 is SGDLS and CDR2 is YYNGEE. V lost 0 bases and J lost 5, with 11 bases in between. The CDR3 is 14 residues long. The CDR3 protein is CASSVGRPRETQYF. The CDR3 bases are TGTGCCAGCAGCGTAGGCAGACCTCGGGAGACCCAGTACTTC.

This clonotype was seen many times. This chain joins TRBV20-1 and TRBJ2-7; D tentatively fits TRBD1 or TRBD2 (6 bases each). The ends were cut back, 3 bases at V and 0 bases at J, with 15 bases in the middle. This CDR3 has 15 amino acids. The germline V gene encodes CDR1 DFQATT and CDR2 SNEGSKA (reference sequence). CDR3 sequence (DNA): TGCAGTGCTAGTGGAGGGGGACCGACCTCCTACGAGCAGTACTTC. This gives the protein CSASGGGPTSYEQYF.